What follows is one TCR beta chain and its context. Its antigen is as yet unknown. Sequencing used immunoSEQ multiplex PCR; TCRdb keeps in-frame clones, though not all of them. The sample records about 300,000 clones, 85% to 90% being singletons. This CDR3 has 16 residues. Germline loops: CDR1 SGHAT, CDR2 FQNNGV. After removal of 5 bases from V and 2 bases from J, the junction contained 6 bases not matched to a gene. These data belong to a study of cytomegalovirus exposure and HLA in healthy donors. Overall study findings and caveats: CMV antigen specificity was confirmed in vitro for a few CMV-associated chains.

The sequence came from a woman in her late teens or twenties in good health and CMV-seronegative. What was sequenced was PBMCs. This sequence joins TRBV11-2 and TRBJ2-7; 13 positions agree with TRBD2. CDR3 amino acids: CASSRLAGGYPYEQYF. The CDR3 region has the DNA TGTGCCAGCAGCAGACTAGCGGGGGGCTACCCCTACGAGCAGTACTTC.